Each of the 28 T cell receptor beta chains below was sequenced from the same sample in a study of T cells in Graves' hyperthyroidism and ophthalmopathy. From RNA transcripts, TCR beta CDR3 regions were amplified. Primed by the HTBI set, a first-round RT-PCR was run on the TCR CDR3. TCRdb analysed the multiplex PCR reads with MiXCR anew, one entry per CDR3 protein. The sample lists about 690,000 distinct CDR3 sequences; approximately 15% were seen once. The sample taken for sequencing was blood. The receptors stem from a man aged 50 to 60 with Graves' hyperthyroidism.

This clonotype was detected many times. The chain joins TRBV10-3 to TRBJ1-5; D gene ambiguous. From germline, CDR1 is ENHRY and CDR2 SYGVKD. CDR3 length: 16 residues. The germline V and J ends were trimmed by 0 bases and 0 bases, with 9 bases remaining between them. The DNA for the CDR3 is TGTGCCATCAGTGAGTCAAGGGAAGGTAGCAATCAGCCCCAGCATTTT. Translation: CAISESREGSNQPQHF.

V is TRBV25-1 and J is TRBJ2-7; 12 bases match TRBD1. Germline trimming cut 6 bases from V and 4 bases from J; bases unmatched to any gene: 13. CDR3 length equals 17 residues. Germline V gene data show CDR1 as MGHDK and CDR2 as SYGVNS. The CDR3 DNA reads TGTGCCAGCAGCATACCCAGGGGGGACAGGGGGCTGTACGAGCAGTACTTC. This encodes CASSIPRGDRGLYEQYF.

Note on this clonotype: Just one base apart from a much larger clone, this may be a read error. The V gene is TRBV4-1, the J gene TRBJ2-7; 13 bases are a match to TRBD2. The CDR3 contains 17 residues. V gave up 4 bases and J gave up 1 base; unmatched junction bases: 7. CDR1 and CDR2 from the germline V gene are MGHRA and YSYEKL. For the CDR3, the DNA is TGCGCCAGCAGCCCGGGACTAGCGGGAAGGGGGTCCTACGAGCAGTACTTC. It translates to CASSPGLAGRGSYEQYF.

This clonotype appeared many times. The chain combines TRBV2 with TRBJ2-7; no clear D. The CDR3 extends over 11 amino acids. From germline, CDR1 is SNHLY and CDR2 FYNNEI. The V end lost 3 bases, the J end lost 8 bases, and 8 bases lay between the germline ends. CDR3 residues: CASSESSQQYF. Here the CDR3 DNA reads TGTGCCAGCAGTGAGTCCTCTCAGCAGTACTTC.

As to this clonotype: A read error may be the cause here, since a much bigger clone is one base away. In DNA form, the CDR3 reads TGTGCCAGCAATCGAAGGGGGGACGAAGGCTACACCTTC. Translation gives CASNRRGDEGYTF. V and J are TRBV2 and TRBJ1-2, with D possibly being TRBD1 (6 bases). V lost 7 bases, J lost 8 bases, and 17 bases lay in between. The CDR3 totals 13 residues. Germline V gives CDR1 SNHLY, CDR2 FYNNEI.

This clonotype was picked up many times. The gene calls are TRBV5-1 and TRBJ1-1; a possible D gene is TRBD1 (6 bases). V was clipped by 4 bases and J by 0 bases, with 16 bases between them. The CDR3 has 16 residues. Per the germline V gene, CDR1 is SGHRS and CDR2 is YFSETQ. CDR3 coding DNA: TGCGCCAGCAGCCCAATTTTAGGGGGGCTGAACACTGAAGCTTTCTTT. Its translation is CASSPILGGLNTEAFF.

This clonotype was seen a few times. The J gene is TRBJ2-1, the V gene TRBV6-1, with 10 bases lining up with TRBD2. The CDR3 runs to 17 residues. From germline, CDR1 is MNHNS and CDR2 SASEGT. J was trimmed by 4 bases and V by 5 bases; bases with no gene match: 11. The CDR3 loop reads CASSSAGTSGKYNEQFF. As DNA, the CDR3 is TGTGCCAGCAGTTCCGCCGGAACTAGCGGGAAATACAATGAGCAGTTCTTC.

This clonotype was observed many times. This chain joins TRBV28 and TRBJ2-7; 9 nucleotides match TRBD1. Looked up from germline, CDR1 is MDHEN and CDR2 is SYDVKM. CDR3 length: 16 amino acids. With 1 base clipped from V and 4 bases from J, the junction kept 8 bases outside the gene matches. Written as DNA, the CDR3 is TGTGCCAGCAGTTTATTACAGGGGGCTATTACTTACGAGCAGTACTTC. This translates into CASSLLQGAITYEQYF.

The chain couples TRBV7-2 to TRBJ2-7; maybe TRBD2 (5 bases). This CDR3 has 14 residues. V dropped 4 bases and J dropped 0 bases, with 10 bases sitting between them. The V gene's germline CDR1 is SGHTA and CDR2 FQGNSA. The CDR3 coding sequence is TGTGCCAGCAGCTCAAAGGACTCCTCCTACGAGCAGTACTTC. Its protein is CASSSKDSSYEQYF.

The table lists this clonotype with many counts. The genes are TRBV2 and TRBJ2-2; tentatively, D is TRBD2 (8 bases). Trimming removed 6 bases at V and 5 bases at J, with 16 bases between. Germline values: CDR1 SNHLY, CDR2 FYNNEI. CDR3 length: 15 residues. Here the CDR3 DNA reads TGTGCCAGCAGACAGGGGTCTAGCGGGACCGGGGAGCTGTTTTTT. It is translated as CASRQGSSGTGELFF.

This clonotype has more than one count but fewer than ten. The chain combines TRBV28 with TRBJ2-1; 8 bases are a match to TRBD2. CDR3 size: 17 residues. Germline V gene lookup returns CDR1 MDHEN and CDR2 SYDVKM. V lost 2 bases and J lost 2; bases outside the gene matches: 8. The CDR3 nucleotides read TGTGCCAGCAGTTTAGATATCCGGGAGGGTCCCTACAATGAGCAGTTCTTC. It yields the protein CASSLDIREGPYNEQFF.

This clonotype was counted at least ten times. This sequence joins TRBV3-1 and TRBJ2-7; no definite D call. The V end was cut by 0 bases, the J end by 0 bases, with 12 bases between. CDR3 size: 16 residues. Germline values: CDR1 LGHDT, CDR2 YNNKEL (reference sequence). CDR3 DNA sequence: TGTGCCAGCAGCCAAGAGGGAAGGGATCTCTCCTACGAGCAGTACTTC. Encoded protein: CASSQEGRDLSYEQYF.

In this sample, this clonotype turned up many times. CDR3 amino acids: CATSLNSGLDEQFF. The CDR3 nucleotides are TGTGCCACCAGCCTAAACTCTGGGCTGGATGAGCAGTTCTTC. This chain joins TRBV15 and TRBJ2-1; D unresolved. Per the germline V gene, CDR1 is LNHNV and CDR2 is YYDKDF (reference sequence). CDR3 length equals 14 residues. Trimming stripped 5 bases from V and 8 bases from J, with 16 bases between.

This clonotype was detected many times. This chain uses TRBV5-1 with TRBJ1-4; possibly TRBD1 for D (5 bases). V was trimmed by 3 bases and J by 8 bases, leaving 14 bases between them. Germline V gives CDR1 SGHRS, CDR2 YFSETQ. CDR3 length: 14 amino acids. The CDR3 DNA reads TGCGCCAGCAGCTCACGACAGTCTCGGGAAAAACTGTTTTTT. Encoded protein: CASSSRQSREKLFF.

This clonotype was picked up many times. The rearrangement joins TRBV6-2 or TRBV6-3 to TRBJ2-7; 11 bases fit TRBD2. The CDR3 is 17 amino acids. The junction had 10 bases not matched to a gene; V was cut back by 6 bases and J by 0 bases. In germline, CDR1 is MNHEY, CDR2 SVGEGT. The CDR3 reads CASSRPTSGAGSYEQYF. The DNA of the CDR3 is TGTGCCAGCAGCCGACCGACTAGCGGGGCCGGCTCCTACGAGCAGTACTTC.

This chain uses TRBV7-9 with TRBJ2-1, with D perhaps given as TRBD1 or TRBD2 (6 bases each). The CDR3 is 15 residues long. Trimming pared 6 bases from V and 2 bases from J, leaving 14 bases between. The germline gives CDR1 SEHNR, CDR2 FQNEAQ (reference sequence). The CDR3 loop is CASSPSRGAYNEQFF. The CDR3 nucleotides read TGTGCCAGCAGTCCCTCGAGGGGGGCCTACAATGAGCAGTTCTTC.

The CDR3 DNA reads TGTGCCTGGAGGGGGACAGAAAACTATGGCTACACCTTC. It codes for CAWRGTENYGYTF. V usage is TRBV30 and J usage is TRBJ1-2, with 7 positions matching TRBD1. This CDR3 region has 13 residues. Trimming at V came to 3 bases and at J to 2 bases, leaving 3 bases not matched to a gene. The germline CDR1 and CDR2 sequences are GTSNPN and SVGIG (reference sequence).

The gene calls are TRBV12-3 or TRBV12-4 and TRBJ2-5; no clear D gene. Between the trimmed V and J ends, which lost 6 bases and 5 bases, there was a span of 10 bases. The CDR3 covers 12 residues. The CDR3 loop is CASRATSETQYF. CDR3 bases: TGTGCCAGCAGGGCGACATCCGAGACCCAGTACTTC.

Turning to this clonotype: A read error may be the cause here, since a much bigger clone is one base away. Lacking the conserved final phenylalanine or tryptophan, this CDR3 likely reflects a read error. This chain uses TRBV27 with TRBJ2-7, with a tentative D call TRBD1 (6 bases). The length of the CDR3 is 19 residues. Trimming took 4 bases from V and 2 from J, leaving 27 bases between them. Germline V lookup: CDR1 MNHEY, CDR2 SMNVEV (reference sequence). CDR3 sequence: CASSSSFVDRTEKPYEQYS. In nucleotides, the CDR3 is TGTGCCAGCAGTTCGAGTTTCGTGGACAGAACCGAAAAACCCTACGAGCAGTACTCC.

The rearrangement uses TRBV5-5 and TRBJ1-2, with 7 bases fitting TRBD1. The CDR3 runs 15 residues. V lost 5 bases and J lost 3; bases outside the gene matches: 10. Germline values: CDR1 SGHKS, CDR2 YYEKEE (reference sequence). The CDR3 loop is CASSGNRQGDYGYTF. CDR3 sequence (DNA): TGTGCCAGCAGTGGTAATAGACAGGGCGACTATGGCTACACCTTC.

V usage is TRBV28 and J usage is TRBJ1-2; 9 nucleotides match TRBD1. Germline V CDR1 and CDR2: MDHEN, SYDVKM. This CDR3 is built from 14 residues. The trim removed 6 bases at V and 5 bases at J, leaving 7 bases unmatched. In nucleotides, the CDR3 is TGTGCCAGCAGCCAGGGACAGGGAACGTATGGCTACACCTTC. This gives the protein CASSQGQGTYGYTF.

V usage is TRBV15 and J usage is TRBJ1-5; TRBD1 matches 8 bases. V shed 6 bases, J shed 2 bases, and the junction held 6 bases outside the gene matches. The CDR3 runs 15 residues. Looked up from germline, CDR1 is LNHNV and CDR2 is YYDKDF (reference sequence). The CDR3 loop is CATSLDRGGNQPQHF. For the CDR3, the DNA is TGTGCCACCAGTTTAGACAGGGGCGGCAATCAGCCCCAGCATTTT.

The V and J genes are TRBV7-3 and TRBJ2-2, with 10 bases aligning to TRBD1. Germline loops: CDR1 SGHTA, CDR2 FQGTGA. The CDR3 length is 18 residues. J gave up 6 bases and V 0 bases, and 10 bases lay outside the gene matches. The CDR3 nucleotides are TGTGCCAGCAGCTTAACGGGTTGGACAGGGGGTGAGGCCGGGGAGCTGTTTTTT. This translates into CASSLTGWTGGEAGELFF. The full variable domain, its missing parts supplied by reference TRBV7-3 and TRBJ2-2, is GAGVSQTPSNKVTEKGKYVELRCDPISGHTALYWYRQSLGQGPEFLIYFQGTGAADDSGLPNDRFFAVRPEGSVSTLKIQRTERGDSAVYLCASSLTGWTGGEAGELFFGEGSRLTVL.

This clonotype was found a few times. The chain combines TRBV13 with TRBJ2-1, with 11 bases that match TRBD2. J was trimmed by 7 bases and V by 5 bases; bases with no gene match: 19. CDR1 and CDR2 from the germline V gene are PRHDT and FYEKMQ (reference sequence). CDR3 length: 19 residues. The CDR3 protein is CASSPDPGLAALGTNEQFF. CDR3 DNA: TGTGCCAGCAGCCCAGACCCGGGACTAGCGGCCTTGGGGACAAATGAGCAGTTCTTC.

A remark on this clonotype: A much larger clone differs from this one at a single base, so this may be a read error. This chain uses TRBV30 with TRBJ2-2; maybe TRBD2 (6 bases). The V end lost 8 bases, the J end lost 6 bases, and 19 bases lay between the germline ends. This CDR3 comprises 14 residues. Germline loops: CDR1 GTSNPN, CDR2 SVGIG (reference sequence). The CDR3 region is CAGGAGPPAGELFF. As DNA, the CDR3 is TGTGCCGGAGGAGCGGGCCCCCCCGCCGGGGAGCTGTTTTTT.

The chain carries TRBV7-6 and TRBJ1-1, with 7 positions matching TRBD1. The CDR3 spans 16 residues. The V gene end was trimmed by 5 bases and the J gene end by 1 base; junction bases not matched to a gene: 10. Germline V gene data show CDR1 as SGHVS and CDR2 as FNYEAQ. The CDR3 protein is CASSRAPGQPNTEAFF. The CDR3 region has the DNA TGTGCCAGCAGCCGAGCCCCGGGACAGCCGAACACTGAAGCTTTCTTT. Looking up the rest from reference TRBV7-6 and TRBJ1-1 gives the full variable domain: GAGVSQSPRYKVTKRGQDVALRCDPISGHVSLYWYRQALGQGPEFLTYFNYEAQQDKSGLPNDRFSAERPEGSISTLTIQRTEQRDSAMYRCASSRAPGQPNTEAFFGQGTRLTVV.

This clonotype was recorded many times. The chain recombines TRBV6-5 with TRBJ1-1; 7 bases line up with TRBD1. Per the germline V gene, CDR1 is MNHEY and CDR2 is SVGAGI. The CDR3 extends over 14 amino acids. The V segment lost 2 bases and the J segment 6 bases; nucleotides outside the gene matches: 6. CDR3 amino acids: CASSYRIQGAEAFF. CDR3 nucleotides: TGTGCCAGCAGTTACCGTATTCAGGGGGCTGAAGCTTTCTTT.

This clonotype has only a few counts. The V and J genes are TRBV7-2 and TRBJ2-6; 7 bases agree with TRBD1. Germline lookup yields CDR1 SGHTA and CDR2 FQGNSA. The V gene end was trimmed by 5 bases and the J gene end by 2 bases; junction bases not matched to a gene: 9. This CDR3 spans 17 amino acids. CDR3 DNA: TGTGCCAGCAGCCCCGACAGGGTTTTCACTGGGGCCAACGTCCTGACTTTC. Translated, it gives CASSPDRVFTGANVLTF.